The TCR beta chain described here comes from a study of control samples from healthy donors and cancer patients. Trimming removed 6 bases at V and 4 bases at J, with 21 bases between. CDR3 length: 17 amino acids. Germline values: CDR1 WSHSY, CDR2 SAAADI. As concerns this clone: Other DNA sequences in the sample encode the same CDR3.

The data were produced by immunoSEQ multiplex PCR, yet TCRdb's version contains in-frame clones alone and is incomplete. The table records roughly 50,000 clones, nearly 96% of them present only once. Material: blood. The rearrangement links TRBV10-2 to TRBJ2-2; maybe TRBD2 (6 bases). This receptor was taken from a young woman in good health. CDR3 region: CASSKGYGSEGTGELFF. DNA of the CDR3: TGCGCCAGCAGCAAAGGGTACGGGAGCGAGGGCACCGGGGAGCTGTTTTTT.